One T cell receptor beta chain is described in this entry. Its antigen remains unknown. The data stem from a study of T cells expressing NK-cell markers. Findings of the study overall: Once again these clonotypes came out on top in the CD3+CD56-NKG2C+ fraction of a handful of donors. Specificity for HCMV among expanded NKG2C+ T cell clones was not established.

This CDR3 region has 15 residues. Generation of TCR beta cDNA was performed by 5'RACE template switching incorporating UMIs. TCRdb reprocessed the 5' RACE reads; each CDR3 protein has one entry and no DNA is given. The sample holds a few hundred thousand distinct CDR3 sequences. The sequenced sample was blood T cells: a sorted CD56 or NKG2C T cell subset, CD4+ or CD8+ T cells, or bulk PBMC T cells (not recorded which). The clonotype comes from a man aged 18 to 69 in good health. The chain joins TRBV12-3 or TRBV12-4 to TRBJ2-1; TCRdb names TRBD1, which stays unverified in the absence of DNA. Here the CDR3 reads CASSFRRGRRNEQFF.